The rows below give T cell receptor beta chains drawn from one sample of a study of blood T cells in healthy people across ages. TCRdb ran MiXCR on the 5' RACE reads and lists one entry per CDR3 protein. Counted here are approximately 1.5 million distinct CDR3 sequences, roughly 32% occurring once; the ten biggest clones make up approximately 10%. The sequenced material came from blood. The source of these receptors is a woman aged 25-40 years in good health. Both conserved end residues are part of each CDR3. The order of the fields is clone size, V gene, D gene, J gene, CDR3 protein, CDR3 DNA. D genes are given only for firm matches. Not every row has a clone size; where given, it reads once, few, many or a size class.

.	TRBV5-1	.	TRBJ1-1	CASSLNGKANTEAFF	TGCGCCAGCAGCTTGAACGGTAAAGCTAACACTGAAGCTTTCTTT
many	TRBV29-1	.	TRBJ1-1	CSVWGQNTEAFF	TGCAGCGTCTGGGGGCAGAACACTGAAGCTTTCTTT
.	TRBV20-1	TRBD1	TRBJ2-3	CSARASRTGRTDTQYF	TGTAGTGCTAGAGCTTCCAGGACAGGGAGAACAGATACGCAGTATTTT
few	TRBV5-1	TRBD2	TRBJ2-1	CASSLYGRDGNEQFF	TGCGCCAGCAGCTTGTACGGGAGGGACGGCAATGAGCAGTTCTTC
.	TRBV6-1	.	TRBJ2-1	CASMGQISSYNEQFF	TGTGCCAGCATGGGACAAATCAGCTCCTACAATGAGCAGTTCTTC
.	TRBV12-3/TRBV12-4	.	TRBJ2-7	CASIFSQGSYEQYF	TGTGCCAGCATTTTTAGTCAGGGCTCCTACGAGCAGTACTTC
few	TRBV12-3/TRBV12-4	.	TRBJ1-2	CASSRYNLNYGYTF	TGTGCCAGCAGCCGCTATAATTTAAACTATGGCTACACCTTC
few	TRBV27	.	TRBJ2-7	CASSLRLEGYEQYF	TGTGCCAGCAGTTTACGGCTGGAGGGCTACGAGCAGTACTTC
many	TRBV7-8	TRBD1	TRBJ2-3	CASSTIGQGWADTQYF	TGTGCCAGCAGCACCATAGGACAGGGTTGGGCAGATACGCAGTATTTT
.	TRBV7-2	.	TRBJ2-1	CASGLGHSGVGEQFF	TGTGCCAGCGGCCTAGGACACTCAGGGGTTGGTGAGCAGTTCTTC
.	TRBV5-6	.	TRBJ2-7	CASTHFRDTVGTWYEQYF	TGTGCCAGCACCCACTTCCGGGACACCGTAGGAACCTGGTACGAGCAGTACTTC
.	TRBV4-1	TRBD2	TRBJ2-7	CASSQGTRDYEQYF	TGCGCCAGCAGCCAAGGGACTAGGGACTACGAGCAGTACTTC
.	TRBV7-3	.	TRBJ1-1	CTSSLATGTEAFF	TGTACCAGCAGCTTAGCAACGGGGACTGAAGCTTTCTTT
few	TRBV14	.	TRBJ2-1	CASSQGIYNEQFF	TGTGCCAGCAGCCAGGGAATTTACAATGAGCAGTTCTTC
once	TRBV5-6	.	TRBJ1-1	CASSLRRETNTEAFF	TGTGCCAGCAGCTTGAGGAGGGAGACGAACACTGAAGCTTTCTTT